Listed below are T cell receptor beta chains from one sample, sequenced in a study of shared clonotypes between healthy human individuals. Data came from immunoSEQ multiplex PCR; TCRdb stores just in-frame clones and leaves some out. Of around 300,000 clones in the sample, about nine tenths were seen once. Input material: memory CD8+ T cells sorted from blood. The receptors derive from a man aged 18 to 29 in good health. Each CDR3 is given with its conserved first and last residue. The D gene is left open where the match is weak. Some rows have no size entry. The others give once, few or many, or a class for an expanded clone.

abundance	j_gene	v_gene	d_gene	CDR3aa	CDR3nt
-	TRBJ2-5	TRBV5-1	-	CASSYTGNQETQYF	TGCGCCAGCAGCTACACCGGGAACCAAGAGACCCAGTACTTC
-	TRBJ1-2	TRBV5-1	TRBD1	CASSLGTGYGYTF	TGCGCCAGCAGCTTGGGGACAGGCTATGGCTACACCTTC
-	TRBJ2-1	TRBV28	-	CASVRLNNEQFF	TGTGCCAGCGTACGGCTCAACAATGAGCAGTTCTTC
-	TRBJ2-7	TRBV4-1	-	CASSQRQGSYEQYF	TGCGCCAGCAGCCAAAGGCAGGGTTCCTACGAGCAGTACTTC
-	TRBJ2-5	TRBV27	-	CASSSRRQETQYF	TGTGCCAGCAGTTCCCGTAGACAAGAGACCCAGTACTTC
once	TRBJ1-6	TRBV6-5	TRBD1	CASSPGQGYSPLHF	TGTGCCAGCAGTCCGGGACAGGGTTATTCACCCCTCCACTTT
-	TRBJ1-1	TRBV4-1	-	CASSRTGTEAFF	TGCGCCAGCAGTAGGACGGGCACTGAAGCTTTCTTT
-	TRBJ2-2	TRBV7-6	TRBD2	CASSSASGALNGELFF	TGTGCCAGCAGCTCCGCTAGCGGGGCCCTTAACGGGGAGCTGTTTTTT
-	TRBJ1-6	TRBV19	TRBD1	CASSAGQGDNNSPLHF	TGTGCCAGTAGCGCGGGACAGGGTGACAATAATTCACCCCTCCACTTT
-	TRBJ2-5	TRBV6-5	TRBD1	CASSYGQGVQETQYF	TGTGCCAGCAGTTACGGACAGGGGGTACAAGAGACCCAGTACTTC
-	TRBJ1-1	TRBV7-9	-	CASRHTTKNTEAFF	TGTGCCAGCAGGCACACAACAAAGAACACTGAAGCTTTCTTT
many	TRBJ2-7	TRBV21-1	-	CASSKVGHSYYEQYF	TGTGCCAGCAGCAAAGTCGGACACTCTTATTACGAGCAGTACTTC
-	TRBJ2-1	TRBV27	TRBD2	CASSYGLATYNEQFF	TGTGCCAGCAGCTATGGACTAGCAACATACAATGAGCAGTTCTTC
few	TRBJ1-1	TRBV4-1	-	CASSNSWNTEAFF	TGCGCCAGCAGTAACAGTTGGAACACTGAAGCTTTCTTT
-	TRBJ2-7	TRBV30	TRBD1	CAWSVPWDSVRNEQYF	TGTGCCTGGAGTGTACCCTGGGACAGTGTTAGGAACGAGCAGTACTTC
-	TRBJ2-7	TRBV6-5	-	CASSYGARGYEQYF	TGTGCCAGCAGTTATGGGGCGCGGGGTTACGAGCAGTACTTC
-	TRBJ2-5	TRBV6-6	TRBD2	CASSHPGLQETQYF	TGTGCCAGCAGTCATCCGGGACTACAAGAGACCCAGTACTTC
-	TRBJ2-3	TRBV29-1	TRBD2	CSVGLADTDTQYF	TGCAGCGTTGGACTAGCGGACACAGATACGCAGTATTTT
-	TRBJ2-1	TRBV6-5	TRBD2	CASSYSASGSNEQFF	TGTGCCAGCAGTTACTCGGCTAGCGGGAGCAATGAGCAGTTCTTC
-	TRBJ2-7	TRBV7-9	TRBD2	CASSSRLAGGPGDGEQYF	TGTGCCAGCAGCTCGCGACTAGCGGGAGGCCCGGGGGACGGCGAGCAGTACTTC
many	TRBJ2-7	TRBV11-3	-	CASSSSRDYEQYF	TGTGCCAGCAGCTCATCCCGGGACTACGAGCAGTACTTC
once	TRBJ1-2	TRBV15	TRBD1	CATSWGQGFYGYTF	TGTGCCACCAGCTGGGGACAGGGCTTCTATGGCTACACCTTC
-	TRBJ2-7	TRBV5-1	-	CASSLATDMGEQYF	TGCGCCAGCAGCTTGGCGACAGATATGGGGGAGCAGTACTTC
-	TRBJ2-7	TRBV5-1	-	CASSWVQGAYEQYF	TGCGCCAGCAGCTGGGTACAGGGCGCCTACGAGCAGTACTTC
-	TRBJ2-2	TRBV30	-	CAWSVGSGELFF	TGTGCCTGGAGTGTAGGGTCCGGGGAGCTGTTTTTT
-	TRBJ2-2	TRBV7-9	-	CASSPTLPQGDTGELFF	TGTGCCAGCAGCCCTACCCTTCCGCAGGGAGACACCGGGGAGCTGTTTTTT
-	TRBJ1-6	TRBV7-9	-	CASRTLEGPLHF	TGTGCCAGCAGGACCCTAGAGGGACCCCTCCACTTT
-	TRBJ2-7	TRBV4-1	TRBD1	CASSQVWTGGSHEQYF	TGCGCCAGCAGCCAAGTTTGGACAGGGGGTTCCCACGAGCAGTACTTC
-	TRBJ2-7	TRBV2	-	CASTTGPSSEQYF	TGTGCCAGCACTACGGGGCCCTCGAGTGAGCAGTACTTC
-	TRBJ1-2	TRBV27	-	CASSLIGGLGYTF	TGTGCCAGCAGTTTGATTGGGGGGCTGGGCTACACCTTC
few	TRBJ2-2	TRBV13	-	CASSSNPGTGELFF	TGTGCCAGCAGCTCCAACCCAGGGACCGGGGAGCTGTTTTTT
-	TRBJ2-2	TRBV6-1	TRBD1	CASSEDDTGVIGTGELFF	TGTGCCAGCAGTGAGGACGACACAGGGGTCATTGGTACCGGGGAGCTGTTTTTT
-	TRBJ1-3	TRBV6-1	-	CASSEVVRFDTVLSGNTIYF	TGTGCCAGCAGTGAAGTCGTTCGCTTCGACACCGTTCTCTCTGGAAACACCATATATTTT